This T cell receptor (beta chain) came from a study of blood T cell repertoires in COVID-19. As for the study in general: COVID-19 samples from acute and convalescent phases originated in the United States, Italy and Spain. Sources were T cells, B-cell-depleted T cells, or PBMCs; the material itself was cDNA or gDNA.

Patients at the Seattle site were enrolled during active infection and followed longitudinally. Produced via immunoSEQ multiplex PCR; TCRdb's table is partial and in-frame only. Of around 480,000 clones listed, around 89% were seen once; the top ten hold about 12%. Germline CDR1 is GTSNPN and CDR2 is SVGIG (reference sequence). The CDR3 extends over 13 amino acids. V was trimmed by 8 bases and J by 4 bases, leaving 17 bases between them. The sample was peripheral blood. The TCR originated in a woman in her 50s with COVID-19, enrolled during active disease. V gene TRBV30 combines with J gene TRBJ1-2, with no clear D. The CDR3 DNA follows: TGTGCCGGGTATTCCGGGTTGCCCTATGGCTACACCTTC. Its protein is CAGYSGLPYGYTF.